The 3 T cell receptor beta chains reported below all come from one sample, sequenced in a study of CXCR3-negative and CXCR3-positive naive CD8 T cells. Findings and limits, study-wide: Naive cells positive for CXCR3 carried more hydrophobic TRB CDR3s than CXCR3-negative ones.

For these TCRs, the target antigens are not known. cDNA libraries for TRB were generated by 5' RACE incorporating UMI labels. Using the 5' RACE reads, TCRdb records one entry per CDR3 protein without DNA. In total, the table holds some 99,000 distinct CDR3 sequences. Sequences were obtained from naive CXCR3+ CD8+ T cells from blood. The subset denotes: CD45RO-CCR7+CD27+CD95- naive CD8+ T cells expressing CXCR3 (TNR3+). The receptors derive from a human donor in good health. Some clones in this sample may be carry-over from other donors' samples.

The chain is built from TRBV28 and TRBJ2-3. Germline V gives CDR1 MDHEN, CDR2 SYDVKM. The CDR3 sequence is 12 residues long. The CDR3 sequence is CASGLDTDTQYF. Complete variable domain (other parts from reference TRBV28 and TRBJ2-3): DVKVTQSSRYLVKRTGEKVFLECVQDMDHENMFWYRQDPGLGLRLIYFSYDVKMKEKGDIPEGYSVSREKKERFSLILESASTNQTSMYLCASGLDTDTQYFGPGTRLTVL.

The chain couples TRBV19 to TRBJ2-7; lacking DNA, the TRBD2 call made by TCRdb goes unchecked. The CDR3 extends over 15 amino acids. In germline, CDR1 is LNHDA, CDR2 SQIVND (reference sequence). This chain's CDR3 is CASSAGTPGAYEQYF.

Here the CDR3 reads CASGVPEGPAGTEAFF. The chain employs TRBV25-1 and TRBJ1-1; no DNA is available, so the TRBD1 call from TCRdb remains unchecked. Germline-derived CDR1 and CDR2 are MGHDK and SYGVNS. The CDR3 runs 16 residues. Supplemented by reference TRBV25-1 and TRBJ1-1, the full variable domain reads EADIYQTPRYLVIGTGKKITLECSQTMGHDKMYWYQQDPGMELHLIHYSYGVNSTEKGDLSSESTVSRIRTEHFPLTLESARPSHTSQYLCASGVPEGPAGTEAFFGQGTRLTVV.